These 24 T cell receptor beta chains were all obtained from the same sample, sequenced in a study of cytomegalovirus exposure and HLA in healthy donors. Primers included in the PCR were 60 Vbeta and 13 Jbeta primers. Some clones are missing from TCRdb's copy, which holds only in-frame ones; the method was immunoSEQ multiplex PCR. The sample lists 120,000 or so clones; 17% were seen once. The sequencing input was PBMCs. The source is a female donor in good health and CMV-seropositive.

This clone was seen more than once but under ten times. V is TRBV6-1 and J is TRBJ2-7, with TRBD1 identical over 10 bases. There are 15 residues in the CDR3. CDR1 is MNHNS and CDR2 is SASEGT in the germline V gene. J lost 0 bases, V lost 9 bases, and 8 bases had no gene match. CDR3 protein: CASNWGQGSSYEQYF. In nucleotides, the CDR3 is TGTGCCAGTAATTGGGGACAGGGGAGCTCCTACGAGCAGTACTTC.

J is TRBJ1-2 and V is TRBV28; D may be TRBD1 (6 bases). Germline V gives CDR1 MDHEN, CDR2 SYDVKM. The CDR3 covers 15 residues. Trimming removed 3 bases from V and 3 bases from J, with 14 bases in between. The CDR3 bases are TGTGCCAGCAGTTTCAGGGTACAGGGTTACTATGGCTACACCTTC. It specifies CASSFRVQGYYGYTF.

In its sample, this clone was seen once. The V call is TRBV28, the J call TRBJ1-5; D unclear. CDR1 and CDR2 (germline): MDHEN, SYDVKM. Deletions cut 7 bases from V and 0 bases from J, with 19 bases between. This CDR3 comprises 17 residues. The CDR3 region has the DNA TGTGCCAGCATCCCGACGGTAGGAGACCATAGCAATCAGCCCCAGCATTTT. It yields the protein CASIPTVGDHSNQPQHF.

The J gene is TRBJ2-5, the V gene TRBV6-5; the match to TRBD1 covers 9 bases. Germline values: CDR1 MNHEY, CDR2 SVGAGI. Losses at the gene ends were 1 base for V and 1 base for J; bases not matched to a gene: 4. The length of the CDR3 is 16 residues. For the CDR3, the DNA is TGTGCCAGCAGTTACTACAGGGGGCCAATCCAAGAGACCCAGTACTTC. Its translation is CASSYYRGPIQETQYF.

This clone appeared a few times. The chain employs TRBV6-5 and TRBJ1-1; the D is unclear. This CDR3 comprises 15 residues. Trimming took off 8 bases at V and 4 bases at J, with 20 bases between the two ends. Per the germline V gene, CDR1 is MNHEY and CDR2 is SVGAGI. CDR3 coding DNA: TGTGCCAGCGCAACCTCCCGCGGTCGTGGCACTGAAGCTTTCTTT. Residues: CASATSRGRGTEAFF.

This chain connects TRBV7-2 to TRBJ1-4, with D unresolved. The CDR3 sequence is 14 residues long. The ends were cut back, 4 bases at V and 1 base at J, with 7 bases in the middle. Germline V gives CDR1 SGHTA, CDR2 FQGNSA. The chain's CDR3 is CASSSALTNEKLFF. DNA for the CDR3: TGTGCCAGCAGCTCAGCCCTAACTAATGAAAAACTGTTTTTT.

This CDR3 reads CASSRAFRGTHYGYTF. In DNA form, the CDR3 reads TGTGCCAGCAGTCGGGCGTTCAGGGGGACGCACTATGGCTACACCTTC. This chain connects TRBV5-6 to TRBJ1-2; TRBD1 agrees at 7 bases. Unmatched junction bases numbered 13, after V lost 5 bases and J lost 3 bases. The CDR3 runs 16 residues. CDR1 and CDR2 (germline): SGHDT, YYEEEE.

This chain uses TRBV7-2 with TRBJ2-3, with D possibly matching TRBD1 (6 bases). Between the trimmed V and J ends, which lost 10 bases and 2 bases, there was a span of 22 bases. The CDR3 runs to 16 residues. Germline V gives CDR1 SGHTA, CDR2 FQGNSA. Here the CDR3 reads CATQNWGTLYTDTQYF. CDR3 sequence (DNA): TGTGCCACACAAAATTGGGGGACACTTTACACAGATACGCAGTATTTT. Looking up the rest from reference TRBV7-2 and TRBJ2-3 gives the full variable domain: GAGVSQSPSNKVTEKGKDVELRCDPISGHTALYWYRQSLGQGLEFLIYFQGNSAPDKSGLPSDRFSAERTGGSVSTLTIQRTQQEDSAVYLCATQNWGTLYTDTQYFGPGTRLTVL.

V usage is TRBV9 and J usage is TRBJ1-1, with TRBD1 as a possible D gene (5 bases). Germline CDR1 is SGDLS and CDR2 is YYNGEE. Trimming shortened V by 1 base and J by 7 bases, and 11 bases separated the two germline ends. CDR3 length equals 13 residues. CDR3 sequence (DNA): TGTGCCAGCAGCGTAATGGCAGGGTATGAAGCTTTCTTT. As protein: CASSVMAGYEAFF.

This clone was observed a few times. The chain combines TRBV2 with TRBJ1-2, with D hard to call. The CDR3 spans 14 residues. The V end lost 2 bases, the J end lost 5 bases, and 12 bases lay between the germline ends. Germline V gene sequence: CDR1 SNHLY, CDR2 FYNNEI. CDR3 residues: CASSESLAFYGYTF. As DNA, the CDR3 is TGTGCCAGCAGTGAAAGTCTGGCCTTTTATGGCTACACCTTC.

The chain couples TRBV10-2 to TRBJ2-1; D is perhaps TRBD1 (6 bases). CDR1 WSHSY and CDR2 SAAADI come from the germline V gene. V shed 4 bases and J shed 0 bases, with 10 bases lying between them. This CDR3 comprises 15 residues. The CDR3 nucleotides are TGCGCCAGCAGTGGGCAGGGACACTCCTACAATGAGCAGTTCTTC. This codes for CASSGQGHSYNEQFF.

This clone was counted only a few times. CDR3 nucleotide sequence: TGCGCCAGCAGCGAATGGACAGGGAGGAATGAGCAGTTCTTC. Translation gives CASSEWTGRNEQFF. The chain employs TRBV5-1 and TRBJ2-1; the match to TRBD1 covers 8 bases. V was pared by 4 bases and J by 7 bases, with 7 bases of the junction left unmatched. Germline CDR1 reads SGHRS; CDR2 reads YFSETQ. The CDR3 extends over 14 amino acids.

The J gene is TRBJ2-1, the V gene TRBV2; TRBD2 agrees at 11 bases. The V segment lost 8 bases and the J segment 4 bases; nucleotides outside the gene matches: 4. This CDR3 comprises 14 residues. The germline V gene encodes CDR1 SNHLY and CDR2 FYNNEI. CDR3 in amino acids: CASLRLAGYNEQFF. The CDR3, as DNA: TGTGCCAGCTTGAGACTAGCGGGATACAATGAGCAGTTCTTC.

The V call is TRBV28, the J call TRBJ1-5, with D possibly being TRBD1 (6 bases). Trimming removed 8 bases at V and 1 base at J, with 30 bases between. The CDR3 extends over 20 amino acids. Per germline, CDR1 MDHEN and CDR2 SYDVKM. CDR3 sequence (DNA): TGTGCCAGCCGTGCTCCTCTCAAGATGCAGGGAAGGGGGAGCAATCAGCCCCAGCATTTT. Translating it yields CASRAPLKMQGRGSNQPQHF.

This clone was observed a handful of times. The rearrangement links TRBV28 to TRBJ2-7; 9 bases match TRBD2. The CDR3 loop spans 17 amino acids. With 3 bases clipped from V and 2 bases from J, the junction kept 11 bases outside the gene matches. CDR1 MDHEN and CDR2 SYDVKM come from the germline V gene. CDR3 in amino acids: CASSFPRGGRAPYEQYF. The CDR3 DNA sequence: TGTGCCAGCAGTTTCCCCCGCGGCGGGAGGGCCCCCTACGAGCAGTACTTC. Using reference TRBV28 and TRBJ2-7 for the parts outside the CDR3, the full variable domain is DVKVTQSSRYLVKRTGEKVFLECVQDMDHENMFWYRQDPGLGLRLIYFSYDVKMKEKGDIPEGYSVSREKKERFSLILESASTNQTSMYLCASSFPRGGRAPYEQYFGPGTRLTVT.

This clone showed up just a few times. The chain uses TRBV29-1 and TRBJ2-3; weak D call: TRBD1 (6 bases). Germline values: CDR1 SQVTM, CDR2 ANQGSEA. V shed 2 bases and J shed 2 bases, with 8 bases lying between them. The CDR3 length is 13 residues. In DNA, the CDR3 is TGCAGCGTTGAACAGGGGCCCACAGATACGCAGTATTTT. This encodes CSVEQGPTDTQYF.

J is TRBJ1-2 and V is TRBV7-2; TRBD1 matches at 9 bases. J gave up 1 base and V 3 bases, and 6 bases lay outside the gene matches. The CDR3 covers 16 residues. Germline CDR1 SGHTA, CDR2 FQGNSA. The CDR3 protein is CASSFAPTGGNYGYTF. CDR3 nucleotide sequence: TGTGCCAGCAGCTTCGCCCCGACAGGGGGTAACTATGGCTACACCTTC.

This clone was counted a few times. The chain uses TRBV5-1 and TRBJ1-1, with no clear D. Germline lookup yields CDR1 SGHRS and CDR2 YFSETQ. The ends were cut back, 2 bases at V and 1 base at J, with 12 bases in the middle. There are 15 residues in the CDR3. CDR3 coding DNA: TGCGCCAGCAGCTTCTTTGGCTTCAGGAACACTGAAGCTTTCTTT. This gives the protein CASSFFGFRNTEAFF.

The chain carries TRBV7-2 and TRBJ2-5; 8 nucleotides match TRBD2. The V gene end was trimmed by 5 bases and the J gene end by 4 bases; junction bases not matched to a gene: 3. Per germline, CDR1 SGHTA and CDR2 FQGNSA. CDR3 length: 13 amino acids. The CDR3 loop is CASSRSGAETQYF. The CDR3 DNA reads TGTGCCAGCAGCCGTAGCGGGGCAGAGACCCAGTACTTC.

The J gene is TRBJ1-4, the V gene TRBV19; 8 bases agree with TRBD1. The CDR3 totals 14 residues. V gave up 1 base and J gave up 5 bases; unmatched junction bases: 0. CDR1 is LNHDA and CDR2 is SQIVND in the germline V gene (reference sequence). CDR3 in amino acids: CASSIGQGNEKLFF. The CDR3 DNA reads TGTGCCAGTAGTATAGGACAGGGGAATGAAAAACTGTTTTTT.

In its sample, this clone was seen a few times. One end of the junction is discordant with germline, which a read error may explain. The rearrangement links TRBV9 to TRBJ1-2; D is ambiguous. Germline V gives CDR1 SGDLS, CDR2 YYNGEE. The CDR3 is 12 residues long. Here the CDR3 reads CASATVGYDYTF. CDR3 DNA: TGTGCCAGCGCAACAGTTGGATATGACTACACCTTC.

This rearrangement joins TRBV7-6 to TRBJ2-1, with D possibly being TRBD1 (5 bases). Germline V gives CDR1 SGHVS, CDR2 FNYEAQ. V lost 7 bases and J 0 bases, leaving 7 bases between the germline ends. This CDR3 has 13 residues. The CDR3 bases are TGTGCCAGCACAGGGCCCTCCTACAATGAGCAGTTCTTC. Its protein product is CASTGPSYNEQFF.

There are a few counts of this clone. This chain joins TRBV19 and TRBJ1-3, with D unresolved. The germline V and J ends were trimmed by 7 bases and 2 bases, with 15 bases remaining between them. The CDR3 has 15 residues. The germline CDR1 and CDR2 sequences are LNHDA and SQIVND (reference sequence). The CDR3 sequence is CASTPGFAAGNTIYF. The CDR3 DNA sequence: TGTGCCAGTACCCCCGGGTTTGCCGCTGGAAACACCATATATTTT.

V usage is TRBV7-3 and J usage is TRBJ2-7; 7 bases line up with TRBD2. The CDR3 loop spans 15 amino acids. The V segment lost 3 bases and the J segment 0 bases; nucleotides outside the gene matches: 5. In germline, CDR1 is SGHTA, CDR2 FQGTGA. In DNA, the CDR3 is TGTGCCAGCAGCTTTCTAGCGGATGACTCCTACGAGCAGTACTTC. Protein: CASSFLADDSYEQYF.